This TCR beta chain was identified during a study of T cells in Graves' hyperthyroidism and ophthalmopathy. Study-level results: Researchers found most expanded thyroid clonotypes above 0.001 in blood as well.

This clonotype was counted many times. No antigen is known for it. PBMCs were derived from roughly 10 ml fresh peripheral blood. Using RNA transcripts as the source, TCR beta CDR3 regions were amplified. The TCR CDR3 first-round RT-PCR relied on the HTBI primer set. TCRdb ran MiXCR on the multiplex PCR reads and lists one entry per CDR3 protein. The table lists over 300,000 distinct CDR3 sequences, roughly 15% of them singletons. With V trimmed by 10 bases and J by 2 bases, 13 bases remained unmatched. Germline values: CDR1 MDHEN, CDR2 SYDVKM. This CDR3 contains 16 residues. Sequenced: blood. This chain links TRBV28 with TRBJ2-5; 10 bases agree with TRBD1. The clonotype was recovered from a woman in her thirties or forties with Graves' ophthalmopathy. CDR3 DNA: TGTGCCACCATGGACAGGGGGACAAATATTCAAGAGACCCAGTACTTC. It specifies CATMDRGTNIQETQYF.